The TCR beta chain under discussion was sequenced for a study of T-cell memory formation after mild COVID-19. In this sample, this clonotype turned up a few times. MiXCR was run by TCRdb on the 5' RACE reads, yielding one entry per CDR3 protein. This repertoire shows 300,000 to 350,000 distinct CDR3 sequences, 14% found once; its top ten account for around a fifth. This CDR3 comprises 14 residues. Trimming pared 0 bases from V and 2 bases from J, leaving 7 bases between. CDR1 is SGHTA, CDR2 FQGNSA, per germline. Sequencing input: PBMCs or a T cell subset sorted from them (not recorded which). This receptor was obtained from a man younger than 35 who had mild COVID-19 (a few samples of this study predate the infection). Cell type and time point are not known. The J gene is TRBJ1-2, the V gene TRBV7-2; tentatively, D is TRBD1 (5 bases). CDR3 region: CASSLAWTNYGYTF. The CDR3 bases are TGTGCCAGCAGCTTAGCGTGGACAAACTATGGCTACACCTTC.